Below, 2 T cell receptor beta chains from the same sample are listed, as sequenced in a study of blood T cells in healthy people across ages. For the second PCR, which ran for about 7 to 11 cycles, a sample-barcoded 5' primer and a J-beta primer mix were used. TCRdb fed the 5' RACE reads into MiXCR, producing one record per CDR3 protein. The data contain 540,000 or so distinct CDR3 sequences, roughly 29% of them singletons. The sample comprised blood. The receptors originated from a woman in her 70s in good health.

This clonotype was observed a few times. The J gene is TRBJ2-2, the V gene TRBV6-1; 7 nucleotides align to TRBD1. V shed 11 bases and J 1 base; nucleotides not matched to a gene: 7. This CDR3 has 14 residues. From germline, CDR1 is MNHNS and CDR2 SASEGT. CDR3 in DNA: TGTGCCGGCGGATGGACAGGGAACACCGGGGAGCTGTTTTTT. Translating gives CAGGWTGNTGELFF.

A few counts support this clonotype. The chain links TRBV20-1 to TRBJ2-3; D not certain. Germline lookup yields CDR1 DFQATT and CDR2 SNEGSKA (reference sequence). The CDR3 contains 14 residues. V lost 0 bases to trimming and J lost 4 bases, with 11 bases between them. The CDR3 region is CSARDVLAPDTQYF. The CDR3 bases are TGCAGTGCTAGAGATGTATTAGCTCCAGATACGCAGTATTTT.